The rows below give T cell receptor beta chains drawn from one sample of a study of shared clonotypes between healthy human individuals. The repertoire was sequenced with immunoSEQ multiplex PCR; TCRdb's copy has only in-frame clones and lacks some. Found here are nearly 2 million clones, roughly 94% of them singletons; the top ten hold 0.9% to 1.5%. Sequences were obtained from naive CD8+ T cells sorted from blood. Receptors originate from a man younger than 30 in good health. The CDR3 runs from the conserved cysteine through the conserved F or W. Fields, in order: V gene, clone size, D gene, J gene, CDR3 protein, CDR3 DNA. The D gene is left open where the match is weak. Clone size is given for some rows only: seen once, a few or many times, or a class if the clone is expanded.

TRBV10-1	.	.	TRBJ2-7	CASSDPGMYEQYF	TGCGCCAGCAGTGACCCAGGGATGTACGAGCAGTACTTC
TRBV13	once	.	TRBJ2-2	CASSPREPGTGELFF	TGTGCCAGCAGCCCCCGGGAGCCCGGCACCGGGGAGCTGTTTTTT
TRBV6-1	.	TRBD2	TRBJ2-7	CAMSKYDGREKYF	TGTGCCATGTCCAAATACGACGGGAGGGAAAAGTACTTC
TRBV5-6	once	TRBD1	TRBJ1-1	CASSLGDRVISMSTEAFF	TGTGCCAGCAGCTTGGGGGACAGGGTAATTTCAATGTCCACTGAAGCTTTCTTT
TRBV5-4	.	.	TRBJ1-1	CASSVRGTEAFF	TGTGCCAGCAGCGTAAGGGGAACTGAAGCTTTCTTT
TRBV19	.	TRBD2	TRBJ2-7	CASSTRGGKGYEQYF	TGTGCCAGTAGTACCCGCGGGGGGAAAGGGTACGAGCAGTACTTC
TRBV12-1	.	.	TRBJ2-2	CASNTECVGELFF	TGTGCCAGCAACACAGAGTGCGTCGGGGAGCTGTTTTTT
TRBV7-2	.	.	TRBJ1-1	CASSVVGYGTEAFF	TGTGCCAGCAGCGTTGTAGGTTATGGAACTGAAGCTTTCTTT
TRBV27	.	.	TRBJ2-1	CASSYLGGSNEQFF	TGTGCCAGCAGTTATCTAGGGGGGAGCAATGAGCAGTTCTTC
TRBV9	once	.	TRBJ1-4	CASSTGGSDDEKLFF	TGTGCCAGCAGCACTGGGGGGTCAGACGACGAAAAACTGTTTTTT
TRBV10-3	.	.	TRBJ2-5	CATYGGGETQYF	TGTGCCACCTATGGGGGCGGGGAGACCCAGTACTTC
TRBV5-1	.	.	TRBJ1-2	CASSFGTPYGYTF	TGCGCCAGCAGCTTCGGGACACCCTATGGCTACACCTTC
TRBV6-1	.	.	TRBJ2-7	CAGGYEQYF	TGTGCCGGGGGGTACGAGCAGTACTTC
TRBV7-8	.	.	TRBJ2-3	CASSLTRSWETDTQYF	TGTGCCAGCAGCTTAACGAGGTCGTGGGAGACAGATACGCAGTATTTT
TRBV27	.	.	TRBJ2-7	CASSHRGPYYEQYF	TGTGCCAGCAGCCATCGCGGACCGTATTACGAGCAGTACTTC
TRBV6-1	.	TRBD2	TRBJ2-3	CASSSSGSMDTQYF	TGTGCCAGCAGTTCTAGCGGGAGTATGGATACGCAGTATTTT
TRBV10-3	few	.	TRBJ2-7	CAISEDSYEQYF	TGTGCCATCAGTGAGGACTCCTACGAGCAGTACTTC
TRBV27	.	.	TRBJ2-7	CASSSSASTDLTYEQYF	TGTGCCAGCAGTTCCTCGGCTAGTACGGATCTGACCTACGAGCAGTACTTC
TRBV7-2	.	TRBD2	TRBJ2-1	CASSQGLAGGYNEQFF	TGTGCCAGCAGCCAAGGACTAGCGGGGGGCTACAATGAGCAGTTCTTC
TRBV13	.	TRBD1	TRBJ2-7	CASSLSGTGIYEQYF	TGTGCCAGCAGCTTATCGGGGACAGGGATCTACGAGCAGTACTTC
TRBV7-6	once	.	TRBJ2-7	CASSLAATYEQYF	TGTGCCAGCAGCTTAGCTGCGACCTACGAGCAGTACTTC
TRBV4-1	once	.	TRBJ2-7	CASSQALPLLPHEQYF	TGCGCCAGCAGCCAAGCACTCCCCCTCTTGCCCCACGAGCAGTACTTC
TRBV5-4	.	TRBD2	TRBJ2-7	CASSLTSPAGEQYF	TGTGCCAGCAGCTTGACTTCCCCAGCGGGGGAGCAGTACTTC
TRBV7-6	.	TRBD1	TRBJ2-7	CASSPSTGGLGEQYF	TGTGCCAGCAGCCCATCGACAGGGGGGCTCGGCGAGCAGTACTTC
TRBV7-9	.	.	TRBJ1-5	CASSFGGEQPQHF	TGTGCCAGCAGCTTCGGGGGCGAACAGCCCCAGCATTTT